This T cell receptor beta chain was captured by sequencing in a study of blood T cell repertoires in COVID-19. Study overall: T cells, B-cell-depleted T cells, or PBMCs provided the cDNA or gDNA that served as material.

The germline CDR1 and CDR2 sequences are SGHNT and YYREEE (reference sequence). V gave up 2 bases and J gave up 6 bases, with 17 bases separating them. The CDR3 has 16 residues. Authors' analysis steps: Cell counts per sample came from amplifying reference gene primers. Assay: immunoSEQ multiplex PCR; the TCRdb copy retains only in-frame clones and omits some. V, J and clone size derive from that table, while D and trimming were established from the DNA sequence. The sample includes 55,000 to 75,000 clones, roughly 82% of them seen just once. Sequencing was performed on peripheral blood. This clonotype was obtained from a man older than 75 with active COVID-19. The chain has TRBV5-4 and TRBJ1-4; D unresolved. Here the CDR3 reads CASSLKLDSTDEKLFF. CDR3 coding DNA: TGTGCCAGCAGCTTAAAGCTCGATTCAACGGATGAAAAACTGTTTTTT.